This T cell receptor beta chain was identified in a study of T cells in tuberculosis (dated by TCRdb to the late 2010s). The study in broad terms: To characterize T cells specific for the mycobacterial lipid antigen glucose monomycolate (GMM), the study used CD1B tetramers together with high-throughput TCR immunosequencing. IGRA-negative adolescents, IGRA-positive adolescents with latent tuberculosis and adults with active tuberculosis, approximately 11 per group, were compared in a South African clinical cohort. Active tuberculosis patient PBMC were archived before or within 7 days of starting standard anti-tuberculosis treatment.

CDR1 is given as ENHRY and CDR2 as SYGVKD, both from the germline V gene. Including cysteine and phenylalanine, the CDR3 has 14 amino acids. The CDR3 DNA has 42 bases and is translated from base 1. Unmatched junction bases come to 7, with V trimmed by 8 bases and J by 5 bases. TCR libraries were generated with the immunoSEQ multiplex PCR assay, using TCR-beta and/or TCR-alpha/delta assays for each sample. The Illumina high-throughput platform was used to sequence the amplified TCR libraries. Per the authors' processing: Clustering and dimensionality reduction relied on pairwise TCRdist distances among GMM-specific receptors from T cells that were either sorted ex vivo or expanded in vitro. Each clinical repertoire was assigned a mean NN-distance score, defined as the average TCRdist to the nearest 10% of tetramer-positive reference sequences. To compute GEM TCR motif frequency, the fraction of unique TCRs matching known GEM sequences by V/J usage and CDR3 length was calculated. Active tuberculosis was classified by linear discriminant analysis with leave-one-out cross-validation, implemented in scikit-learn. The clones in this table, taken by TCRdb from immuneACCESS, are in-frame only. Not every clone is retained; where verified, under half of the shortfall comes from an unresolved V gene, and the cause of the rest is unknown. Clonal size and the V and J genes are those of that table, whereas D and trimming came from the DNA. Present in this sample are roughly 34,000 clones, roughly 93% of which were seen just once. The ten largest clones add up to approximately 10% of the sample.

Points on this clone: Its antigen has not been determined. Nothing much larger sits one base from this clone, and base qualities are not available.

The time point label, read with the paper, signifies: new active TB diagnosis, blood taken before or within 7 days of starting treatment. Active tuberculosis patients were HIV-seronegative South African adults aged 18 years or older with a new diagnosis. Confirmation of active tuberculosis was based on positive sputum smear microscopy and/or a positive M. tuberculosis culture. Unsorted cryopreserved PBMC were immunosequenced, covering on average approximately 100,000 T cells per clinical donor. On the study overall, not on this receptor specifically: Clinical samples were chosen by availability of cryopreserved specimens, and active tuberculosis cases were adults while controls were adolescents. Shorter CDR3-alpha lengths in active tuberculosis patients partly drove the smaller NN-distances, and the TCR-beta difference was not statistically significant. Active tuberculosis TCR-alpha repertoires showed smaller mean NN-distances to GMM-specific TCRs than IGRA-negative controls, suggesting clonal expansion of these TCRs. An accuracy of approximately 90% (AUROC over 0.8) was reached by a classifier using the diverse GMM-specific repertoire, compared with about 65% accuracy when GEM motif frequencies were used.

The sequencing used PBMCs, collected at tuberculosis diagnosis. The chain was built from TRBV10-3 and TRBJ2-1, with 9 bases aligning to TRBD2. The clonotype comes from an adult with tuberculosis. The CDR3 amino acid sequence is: CAIGSGRRDNEQFF. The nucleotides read TGTGCCATCGGGAGCGGGAGGAGGGACAATGAGCAGTTCTTC.